This is a list of T cell receptor beta chains from one sample in a study of CD8 T cells in Susac syndrome. TCRdb redid the calling of the immunoSEQ multiplex PCR reads with MiXCR, one entry per CDR3 protein. The sample has hundreds of thousands of distinct CDR3 sequences; about 94% are singletons. Material for sequencing was CD4+ T cells from PBMCs. The receptors stem from a human donor with Susac syndrome. Each CDR3 is given with its conserved first and last residue. D genes are given only for firm matches. The listing skips clone size in some rows; elsewhere it reads once, few, many or a size class.

V,D,size,J,CDR3,DNA
TRBV4-2,-,-,TRBJ2-7,CASSQGSGVAYEQYF,TGTGCCAGCAGCCAAGGGTCAGGGGTAGCCTACGAGCAGTACTTC
TRBV12-3/TRBV12-4,TRBD1,-,TRBJ2-3,CASTLGQGDTQYF,TGTGCCAGCACTCTGGGACAGGGGGATACGCAGTATTTT
TRBV30,-,-,TRBJ1-1,CAWSVPVGGTGNTEAFF,TGTGCCTGGAGTGTACCGGTCGGGGGCACGGGGAACACTGAAGCTTTCTTT
TRBV4-1,-,once,TRBJ1-2,CASSVVVPRTGPEGANYGYTF,TGCGCCAGCAGCGTCGTCGTCCCCAGAACAGGGCCAGAGGGAGCTAACTATGGCTACACCTTC
TRBV20-1,-,-,TRBJ1-5,CSARDLPLENQPQHF,TGCAGTGCTAGAGATCTCCCCCTGGAGAATCAGCCCCAGCATTTT
TRBV30,-,-,TRBJ1-3,CAWSESRSHTIYF,TGTGCCTGGAGTGAAAGTAGAAGCCACACCATATATTTT
TRBV25-1,-,-,TRBJ2-1,CASSDISPAWKFF,TGTGCCAGCAGTGACATTAGTCCCGCCTGGAAGTTCTTC
TRBV18,TRBD2,-,TRBJ2-1,CASSQLAEGEQFF,TGTGCCAGCTCACAACTAGCGGAAGGAGAGCAGTTCTTC
TRBV20-1,-,-,TRBJ1-4,CSARESTREKLFF,TGCAGTGCTAGAGAATCTACTCGGGAAAAACTGTTTTTT
TRBV7-2,-,-,TRBJ1-1,CASSFGPNTEAFF,TGTGCCAGCAGCTTCGGACCGAACACTGAAGCTTTCTTT
TRBV20-1,-,few,TRBJ2-7,CSASSGVSYEQYF,TGCAGTGCTAGTTCCGGGGTCTCCTACGAGCAGTACTTC
TRBV20-1,-,-,TRBJ1-2,CSASSGTLINYGYTF,TGCAGTGCTAGTTCCGGGACACTAATTAACTATGGCTACACCTTC
TRBV4-1,TRBD2,-,TRBJ2-5,CASSPGRGGQKETQYF,TGCGCCAGCAGCCCTGGGCGGGGGGGCCAGAAAGAGACCCAGTACTTC
TRBV7-8,-,-,TRBJ1-1,CASSLSPDTEAFF,TGTGCCAGCAGCTTATCTCCTGACACTGAAGCTTTCTTT
TRBV7-3,TRBD2,-,TRBJ2-1,CASSPTSGAYNEQFF,TGTGCCAGCAGCCCCACTAGCGGGGCCTACAATGAGCAGTTCTTC
TRBV7-2,TRBD2,-,TRBJ2-5,CASSPQGLDWQETQYF,TGTGCCAGCAGCCCTCAGGGACTAGATTGGCAAGAGACCCAGTACTTC
TRBV6-2/TRBV6-3,-,-,TRBJ2-5,CASSFGVTQYF,TGTGCCAGCAGTTTCGGTGTGACCCAGTACTTC
TRBV20-1,-,-,TRBJ1-2,CSASDTANYGYTF,TGCAGTGCTAGTGATACAGCTAACTATGGCTACACCTTC
TRBV29-1,TRBD2,-,TRBJ2-1,CSVDSLGLAGQGEQFF,TGCAGCGTTGACTCTTTAGGACTAGCGGGTCAGGGTGAGCAGTTCTTC
TRBV11-2,-,-,TRBJ2-7,CASSPGVNTYEQYF,TGTGCCAGCAGCCCAGGGGTGAATACCTACGAGCAGTACTTC
TRBV9,-,-,TRBJ2-3,CASSVAGTTDTQYF,TGTGCCAGCAGCGTAGCGGGGACCACAGATACGCAGTATTTT
TRBV7-9,-,few,TRBJ2-7,CASSLGGQSYEQYF,TGTGCCAGCAGCTTAGGTGGACAGTCCTACGAGCAGTACTTC
TRBV20-1,TRBD1,-,TRBJ2-7,CSAVRTGRGEQYF,TGCAGTGCTGTCAGGACAGGCCGAGGTGAGCAGTACTTC
TRBV6-5,-,-,TRBJ2-6,CASNEQGPGANVLTF,TGTGCCAGCAACGAACAGGGTCCTGGGGCCAACGTCCTGACTTTC
TRBV6-5,-,-,TRBJ1-5,CASRRYSNQPQHF,TGTGCCAGCCGGCGCTATAGCAATCAGCCCCAGCATTTT
TRBV19,-,-,TRBJ1-2,CASSWGKGQRSYGYTF,TGTGCCAGTAGTTGGGGTAAGGGCCAAAGGTCCTATGGCTACACCTTC
TRBV7-9,-,-,TRBJ1-1,CASSFHGGLDTEAFF,TGTGCCAGCAGCTTTCATGGGGGGCTTGACACTGAAGCTTTCTTT
TRBV9,-,-,TRBJ1-6,CASSVSPGTGSPLHF,TGTGCCAGCAGCGTAAGTCCCGGGACGGGTTCACCCCTCCACTTT
TRBV5-6,-,-,TRBJ2-7,CASSLVGRVRSYEQYF,TGTGCCAGCAGCTTGGTCGGCAGGGTAAGGTCCTACGAGCAGTACTTC
TRBV3-1,-,-,TRBJ2-2,CASSHNTNTGELFF,TGTGCCAGCAGCCATAACACGAACACCGGGGAGCTGTTTTTT
TRBV7-3,-,-,TRBJ2-2,CASSPRRDTVNTGELFF,TGTGCCAGCAGCCCACGCCGGGACACAGTCAACACCGGGGAGCTGTTTTTT
TRBV5-1,-,-,TRBJ2-6,CASSLRAGASGANVLTF,TGCGCCAGCAGCTTGAGGGCGGGGGCCTCTGGGGCCAACGTCCTGACTTTC
TRBV30,-,-,TRBJ1-4,CAWSEGAAGWNEKLFF,TGTGCCTGGAGCGAGGGTGCAGCAGGGTGGAACGAAAAACTGTTTTTT
TRBV20-1,-,-,TRBJ2-5,CSARDVSQETQYF,TGCAGTGCTAGAGATGTATCACAAGAGACCCAGTACTTC
TRBV20-1,-,-,TRBJ2-3,CSQRGASTDTQYF,TGCAGTCAACGGGGGGCCAGCACAGATACGCAGTATTTT
TRBV30,-,-,TRBJ2-5,CAWSRMETQYF,TGTGCCTGGAGTCGGATGGAGACCCAGTACTTC
TRBV30,-,-,TRBJ2-3,CAWSRGQSTDTQYF,TGTGCCTGGAGTCGTGGACAGAGCACAGATACGCAGTATTTT
TRBV5-4,-,once,TRBJ2-1,CASSVAGAAYNEQFF,TGTGCCAGCAGTGTCGCGGGGGCGGCATACAATGAGCAGTTCTTC
TRBV3-1,TRBD1,-,TRBJ2-5,CASSQEQGAWETQYF,TGTGCCAGCAGCCAAGAGCAGGGGGCCTGGGAGACCCAGTACTTC
TRBV29-1,TRBD1,-,TRBJ2-1,CSVSWTGVTYNEQFF,TGCAGCGTTTCCTGGACAGGTGTAACCTACAATGAGCAGTTCTTC
TRBV6-1,TRBD1,-,TRBJ1-5,CASMITGGSEPQHF,TGTGCCAGCATGATTACAGGGGGCTCGGAGCCCCAGCATTTT